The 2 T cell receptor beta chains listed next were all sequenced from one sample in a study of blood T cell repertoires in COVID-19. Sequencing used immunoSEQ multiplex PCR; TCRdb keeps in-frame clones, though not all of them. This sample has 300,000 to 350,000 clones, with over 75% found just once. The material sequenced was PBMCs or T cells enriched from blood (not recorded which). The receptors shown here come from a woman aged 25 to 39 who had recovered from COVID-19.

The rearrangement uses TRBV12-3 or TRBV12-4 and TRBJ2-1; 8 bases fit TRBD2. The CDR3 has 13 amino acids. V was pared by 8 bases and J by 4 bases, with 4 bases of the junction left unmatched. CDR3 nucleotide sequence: TGTGCCAGCTCTCCGGGGGGGTACAATGAGCAGTTCTTC. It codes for CASSPGGYNEQFF.

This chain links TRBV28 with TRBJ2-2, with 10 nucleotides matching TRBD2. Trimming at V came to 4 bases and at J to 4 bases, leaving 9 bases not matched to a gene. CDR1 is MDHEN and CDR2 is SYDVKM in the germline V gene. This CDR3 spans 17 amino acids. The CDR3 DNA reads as TGTGCCAGCAGTTCCCCTTCTAGCGGGGGTAGCACCGGGGAGCTGTTTTTT. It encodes CASSSPSSGGSTGELFF.